Below are 20 T cell receptor beta chains sequenced from a single sample in a study of blood T cell repertoires in COVID-19. TCRdb's table, derived via immunoSEQ multiplex PCR, lists solely in-frame clones and lacks some. The sample lists a few hundred thousand clones, 82% seen once, with approximately 7.6% in the top ten. Sample: peripheral blood. Source of these receptors: a woman older than 75 with COVID-19, enrolled during active disease.

The chain uses TRBV18 and TRBJ2-1; D unclear. This CDR3 spans 14 amino acids. V was pared by 1 base and J by 0 bases, with 4 bases between. Germline V gene data show CDR1 as KGHSH and CDR2 as LQKENI. The DNA for the CDR3 is TGTGCCAGCTCACCACAGAGCTCCTACAATGAGCAGTTCTTC. Protein sequence: CASSPQSSYNEQFF.

Note on this clone: At one boundary the junction diverges from the germline segment, which might be a read error. The J gene is TRBJ2-3, the V gene TRBV18; no clear D. Per the germline V gene, CDR1 is KGHSH and CDR2 is LQKENI. The CDR3 contains 13 residues. This CDR3 is CASSPPLGDTQYF. The CDR3 DNA sequence: TGTGCCAGCTCTCCACCCCTCGGGGATACGCAGTATTTT. Supplemented by reference TRBV18 and TRBJ2-3, the full variable domain reads NAGVMQNPRHLVRRRGQEARLRCSPMKGHSHVYWYRQLPEEGLKFMVYLQKENIIDESGMPKERFSAEFPKEGPSILRIQQVVRGDSAAYFCASSPPLGDTQYFGPGTRLTVL.

This clone was detected once. This chain joins TRBV18 and TRBJ1-2, with TRBD1 matching over 8 bases. J lost 6 bases, V lost 6 bases, and 15 bases had no gene match. The CDR3 spans 16 residues. Germline values: CDR1 KGHSH, CDR2 LQKENI. The CDR3 coding sequence is TGTGCCAGCTCGTCAGTGATAATGACAGGGGAGAATGGCTACACCTTC. Translation gives CASSSVIMTGENGYTF.

The chain carries TRBV12-3 or TRBV12-4 and TRBJ1-1, with a possible D match to TRBD1 (5 bases). Trimming took off 5 bases at V and 1 base at J, with 8 bases between the two ends. This CDR3 comprises 13 residues. This CDR3 reads CASSRQQNTEAFF. CDR3 DNA sequence: TGTGCCAGCAGTCGACAGCAGAACACTGAAGCTTTCTTT.

The chain has TRBV3-1 (or the pseudogene TRBV3-2) and TRBJ1-2, with 7 bases aligning to TRBD1. V dropped 6 bases and J dropped 7; count of bases not matched to a gene: 5. Germline values: CDR1 LGHDT, CDR2 YNNKEL (reference sequence). This CDR3 is built from 12 residues. CDR3 DNA sequence: TGTGCCAGCAGGAGGACAGGTAGTGGCTACACCTTC. Protein product: CASRRTGSGYTF.

The rearrangement links TRBV3-1 (or the pseudogene TRBV3-2) to TRBJ2-5; 9 bases fit TRBD1. Germline V gene sequence: CDR1 LGHDT, CDR2 YNNKEL (reference sequence). The CDR3 runs 14 residues. V shed 4 bases and J 7 bases; nucleotides not matched to a gene: 7. This CDR3 reads CASSPGTGRGTQYF. The CDR3 bases are TGTGCCAGCAGCCCAGGGACAGGGAGGGGGACCCAGTACTTC.

The chain has TRBV3-1 (or the pseudogene TRBV3-2) and TRBJ1-1; D call uncertain. The germline CDR1 and CDR2 sequences are LGHDT and YNNKEL (reference sequence). CDR3 length: 11 amino acids. Between the trimmed V and J ends, which lost 4 bases and 7 bases, there was a span of 7 bases. The CDR3 loop reads CASSLRVEAFF. DNA of the CDR3: TGTGCCAGCAGCCTTCGCGTTGAAGCTTTCTTT.

This chain links TRBV10-3 with TRBJ1-1; TRBD1 matches 12 bases. Germline V gene lookup returns CDR1 ENHRY and CDR2 SYGVKD. Germline trimming cut 8 bases from V and 1 base from J; bases unmatched to any gene: 5. This CDR3 is built from 15 residues. CDR3 sequence (DNA): TGTGCCATCGCACCGGGACAGGGGGCGAACACTGAAGCTTTCTTT. It encodes CAIAPGQGANTEAFF.

The gene calls are TRBV5-6 and TRBJ1-5; D possibly corresponds to TRBD1 (5 bases). CDR1 is SGHDT and CDR2 is YYEEEE in the germline V gene. The CDR3 consists of 14 residues. The V and J ends lost 1 base and 4 bases respectively, with 9 bases between them. Here the CDR3 reads CASSLLTENQPQHF. Written as DNA, the CDR3 is TGTGCCAGCAGCTTGTTGACAGAAAATCAGCCCCAGCATTTT.

This clone occurred once. This chain uses TRBV18 with TRBJ1-2, with a weak D call TRBD1 (5 bases). CDR3 length: 14 amino acids. Germline-derived CDR1 and CDR2 are KGHSH and LQKENI. The V gene lost 5 bases and the J gene lost 5 bases, with 15 bases spanning the gap. CDR3 amino acids: CASSTSGGFYGYTF. CDR3 coding DNA: TGTGCCAGCTCAACATCCGGGGGGTTTTATGGCTACACCTTC.

The rearrangement links TRBV24-1 to TRBJ2-2; D may be TRBD2 (6 bases). Germline values: CDR1 KGHDR, CDR2 SFDVKD. This CDR3 is built from 15 residues. V was pared by 5 bases and J by 0 bases, with 9 bases between. As DNA, the CDR3 is TGTGCCACCAGTGGTTGGAGGGCGAACACCGGGGAGCTGTTTTTT. It yields the protein CATSGWRANTGELFF.

The rearrangement links TRBV12-3 or TRBV12-4 to TRBJ1-1, with D hard to call. This CDR3 has 12 residues. Trimming removed 5 bases from V and 0 bases from J, with 4 bases in between. CDR3 sequence: CASSVMNTEAFF. The CDR3, as DNA: TGTGCCAGCAGTGTTATGAACACTGAAGCTTTCTTT.

This clone was picked up a small number of times. V is TRBV2 and J is TRBJ1-4; D gene unclear. CDR3 length: 14 residues. The V gene lost 4 bases and the J gene lost 7 bases, with 13 bases spanning the gap. Germline CDR1 reads SNHLY; CDR2 reads FYNNEI. CDR3 sequence (DNA): TGTGCCAGCAGTGGGTACCTCCCGGGTGAAAAACTGTTTTTT. Protein product: CASSGYLPGEKLFF.

This chain connects TRBV13 to TRBJ1-4; D not certain. The CDR3 length is 14 residues. Trimming removed 5 bases from V and 8 bases from J, with 15 bases in between. The germline gives CDR1 PRHDT, CDR2 FYEKMQ (reference sequence). The CDR3, as DNA: TGTGCCAGCAGCCTAAGGAGTATTGGAGAAAAACTGTTTTTT. It encodes CASSLRSIGEKLFF.

The chain recombines TRBV30 with TRBJ2-1, with TRBD2 matching over 13 bases. The germline gives CDR1 GTSNPN, CDR2 SVGIG (reference sequence). Losses at the gene ends were 2 bases for V and 10 bases for J; bases not matched to a gene: 8. The CDR3 runs 15 residues. The CDR3 here is CAWSSPGLAGPEQFF. The CDR3 bases are TGTGCCTGGAGTTCGCCGGGACTAGCGGGACCCGAGCAGTTCTTC. Filled out from reference TRBV30 and TRBJ2-1, the complete variable domain reads SQTIHQWPATLVQPVGSPLSLECTVEGTSNPNLYWYRQAAGRGLQLLFYSVGIGQISSEVPQNLSASRPQDRQFILSSKKLLLSDSGFYLCAWSSPGLAGPEQFFGPGTRLTVL.

This chain joins TRBV5-5 and TRBJ1-1; the match to TRBD1 covers 8 bases. Trimming at V came to 3 bases and at J to 11 bases, leaving 12 bases not matched to a gene. The germline CDR1 and CDR2 sequences are SGHKS and YYEKEE (reference sequence). The CDR3 runs 14 residues. In nucleotides, the CDR3 is TGTGCCAGCAGCTCGCCCGGGACAGGAGGGTCGGCTTTCTTT. Translated: CASSSPGTGGSAFF.

V gene TRBV2 combines with J gene TRBJ1-2; TRBD1 agrees at 8 bases. This CDR3 comprises 15 residues. Trimming at V came to 6 bases and at J to 4 bases, leaving 10 bases not matched to a gene. CDR1 SNHLY and CDR2 FYNNEI come from the germline V gene. The CDR3 coding sequence is TGTGCCAGCAGGACTAACAGGGGGTTCTTCTATGGCTACACCTTC. Translating gives CASRTNRGFFYGYTF.

The rearrangement joins TRBV27 to TRBJ1-5; D possibly corresponds to TRBD1 (5 bases). The CDR3 sequence is 13 residues long. Between the trimmed V and J ends, which lost 2 bases and 4 bases, there was a span of 6 bases. Germline lookup yields CDR1 MNHEY and CDR2 SMNVEV (reference sequence). The CDR3 reads CASSLRGNQPQHF. CDR3 in DNA: TGTGCCAGCAGTTTACGGGGGAATCAGCCCCAGCATTTT.

This rearrangement joins TRBV20-1 to TRBJ2-7; possible D gene TRBD1, 6 bases. Between the trimmed V and J ends, which lost 3 bases and 2 bases, there was a span of 17 bases. Germline loops: CDR1 DFQATT, CDR2 SNEGSKA (reference sequence). This CDR3 is 15 amino acids long. The CDR3 spells CSASTGTKTPYEQYF. The CDR3 DNA sequence: TGCAGTGCTAGTACCGGGACAAAAACCCCCTACGAGCAGTACTTC.

The chain employs TRBV5-4 and TRBJ2-1; TRBD2 might be the D (6 bases). Deletions cut 1 base from V and 7 bases from J, with 15 bases between. CDR3 length equals 15 residues. CDR1 is SGHNT and CDR2 is YYREEE in the germline V gene (reference sequence). In DNA form, the CDR3 reads TGTGCCAGCAGCTTGCGGGGTAATGCGGGGAATGAGCAGTTCTTC. It encodes CASSLRGNAGNEQFF.